The clone carrying this TCR beta chain occurred a few times. This record comes from a study of blood T cell repertoires in COVID-19. Study-level background: Acute-phase and convalescent COVID-19 samples originated in the United States, Italy and Spain. PBMCs, B-cell-depleted T cells, or T cells provided the cDNA or gDNA that made up the material.

The cohort comprised adults aged 18 to 89 years residing in 20 to 25 US areas. People in the exposed group encountered a COVID-19 case within 2 weeks before entering the study. Germline lookup yields CDR1 SNHLY and CDR2 FYNNEI. This CDR3 contains 13 residues. The ends lost 10 bases at V and 8 bases at J; junction bases unmatched: 10. TCRdb keeps only in-frame clones here, not all; method: immunoSEQ multiplex PCR. The data contain about 320,000 clones, around 85% of them singletons. The gene calls are TRBV2 and TRBJ1-4; TRBD1 agrees at 7 bases. Sequencing was done on a sample of PBMCs or T cells enriched from blood (not recorded which). The origin of this receptor is a woman aged 30 to 39 who had been exposed to COVID-19. The DNA of the CDR3 is TGTGCCATTAACCGGGACAGCGACGAAAAACTGTTTTTT. This sequence encodes CAINRDSDEKLFF.